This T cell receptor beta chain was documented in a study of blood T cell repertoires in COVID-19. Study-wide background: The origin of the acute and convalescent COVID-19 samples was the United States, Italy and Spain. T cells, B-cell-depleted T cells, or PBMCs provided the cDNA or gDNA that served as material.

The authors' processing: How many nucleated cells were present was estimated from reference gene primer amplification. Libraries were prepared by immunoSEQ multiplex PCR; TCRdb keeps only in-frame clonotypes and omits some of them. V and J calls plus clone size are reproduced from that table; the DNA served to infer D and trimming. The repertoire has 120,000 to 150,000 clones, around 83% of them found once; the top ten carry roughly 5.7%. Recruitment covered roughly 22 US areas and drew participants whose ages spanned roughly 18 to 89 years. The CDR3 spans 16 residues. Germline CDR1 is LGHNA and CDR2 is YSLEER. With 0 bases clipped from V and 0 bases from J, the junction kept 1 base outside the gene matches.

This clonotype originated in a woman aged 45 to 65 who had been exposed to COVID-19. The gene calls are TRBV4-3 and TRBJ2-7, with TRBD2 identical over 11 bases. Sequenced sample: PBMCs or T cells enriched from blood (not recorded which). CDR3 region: CASSQDGTSGSYEQYF. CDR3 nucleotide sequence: TGCGCCAGCAGCCAAGACGGGACTAGCGGCTCCTACGAGCAGTACTTC.